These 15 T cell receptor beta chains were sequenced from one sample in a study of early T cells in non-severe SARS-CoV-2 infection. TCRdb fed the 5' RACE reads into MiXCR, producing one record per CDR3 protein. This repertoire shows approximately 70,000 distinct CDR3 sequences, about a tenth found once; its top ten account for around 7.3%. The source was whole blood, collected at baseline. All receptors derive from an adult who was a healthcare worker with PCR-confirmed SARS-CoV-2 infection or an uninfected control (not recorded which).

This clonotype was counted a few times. The DNA of the CDR3 is TGTGCCAGCAGCTTAGGCCGAGGGACCGGGGAGCTGTTTTTT. It translates to CASSLGRGTGELFF. The rearrangement joins TRBV11-2 to TRBJ2-2; D may be TRBD2 (5 bases). The CDR3 sequence is 14 residues long. V gave up 1 base and J gave up 5 bases, with 8 bases separating them. Looked up from germline, CDR1 is SGHAT and CDR2 is FQNNGV.

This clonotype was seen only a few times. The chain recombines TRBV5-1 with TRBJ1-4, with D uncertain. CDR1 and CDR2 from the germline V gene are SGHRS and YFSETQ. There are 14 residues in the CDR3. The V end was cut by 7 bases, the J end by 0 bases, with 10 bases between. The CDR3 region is CASQTGATNEKLFF. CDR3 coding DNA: TGCGCCAGCCAAACGGGAGCAACTAATGAAAAACTGTTTTTT.

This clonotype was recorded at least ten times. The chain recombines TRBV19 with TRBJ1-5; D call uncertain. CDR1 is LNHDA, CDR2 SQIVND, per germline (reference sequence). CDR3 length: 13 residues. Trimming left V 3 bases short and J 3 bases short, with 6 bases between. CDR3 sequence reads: CASSILINQPQHF. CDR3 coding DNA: TGTGCCAGTAGTATCCTAATCAATCAGCCCCAGCATTTT.

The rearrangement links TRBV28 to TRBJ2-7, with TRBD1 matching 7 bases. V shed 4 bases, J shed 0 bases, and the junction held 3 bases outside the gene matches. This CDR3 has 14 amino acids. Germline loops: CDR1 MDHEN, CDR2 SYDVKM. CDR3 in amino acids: CASSSTGASYEQYF. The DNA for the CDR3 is TGTGCCAGCAGTTCCACAGGGGCCTCCTACGAGCAGTACTTC.

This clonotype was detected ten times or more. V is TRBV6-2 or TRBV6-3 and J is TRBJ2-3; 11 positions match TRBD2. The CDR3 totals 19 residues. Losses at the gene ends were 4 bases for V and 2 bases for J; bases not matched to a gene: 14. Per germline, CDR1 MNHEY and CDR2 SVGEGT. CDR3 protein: CASSFSLVSGGASTDTQYF. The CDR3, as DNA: TGTGCCAGCAGTTTCTCACTCGTTAGCGGGGGGGCCTCCACAGATACGCAGTATTTT.

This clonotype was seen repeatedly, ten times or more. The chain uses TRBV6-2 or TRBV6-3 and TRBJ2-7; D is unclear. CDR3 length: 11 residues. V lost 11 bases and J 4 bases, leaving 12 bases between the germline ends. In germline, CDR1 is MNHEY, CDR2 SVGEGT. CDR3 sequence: CAGVFRYEQYF. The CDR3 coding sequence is TGTGCCGGGGTCTTTAGGTACGAGCAGTACTTC.

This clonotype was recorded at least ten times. Here the CDR3 reads CASSLGPLVSKNIQYF. In nucleotides, the CDR3 is TGTGCCAGCAGCTTGGGACCACTGGTCTCCAAAAACATTCAGTACTTC. This sequence joins TRBV5-5 and TRBJ2-4; D is ambiguous. This CDR3 region has 16 residues. V lost 0 bases and J lost 2, with 12 bases in between. CDR1 is SGHKS, CDR2 YYEKEE, per germline (reference sequence). The entire variable domain, with the rest obtained from reference TRBV5-5 and TRBJ2-4, is as follows: DAGVTQSPTHLIKTRGQQVTLRCSPISGHKSVSWYQQVLGQGPQFIFQYYEKEERGRGNFPDRFSARQFPNYSSELNVNALLLGDSALYLCASSLGPLVSKNIQYFGAGTRLSVL.

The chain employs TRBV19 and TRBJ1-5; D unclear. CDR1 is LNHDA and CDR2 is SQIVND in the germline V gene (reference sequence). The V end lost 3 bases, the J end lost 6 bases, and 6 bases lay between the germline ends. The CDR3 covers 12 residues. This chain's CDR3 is CASSILGQPQHF. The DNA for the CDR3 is TGTGCCAGTAGTATTCTCGGTCAGCCCCAGCATTTT.

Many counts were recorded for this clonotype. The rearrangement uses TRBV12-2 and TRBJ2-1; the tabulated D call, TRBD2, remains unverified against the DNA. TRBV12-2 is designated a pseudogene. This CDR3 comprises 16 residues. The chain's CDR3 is CASRLPPPTSDGEQFF. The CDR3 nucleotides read TGTGCAAGTCGCTTACCCCCCCCAACTAGCGACGGTGAGCAGTTCTTC.

Here the CDR3 DNA reads TGCAGCGTCGACAAAGACAGGGAGCGACCAGATACGCAGTATTTT. It yields the protein CSVDKDRERPDTQYF. This sequence joins TRBV29-1 and TRBJ2-3; 7 bases are shared with TRBD1. This CDR3 has 15 residues. CDR1 is SQVTM, CDR2 ANQGSEA, per germline. The V segment lost 6 bases and the J segment 4 bases; nucleotides outside the gene matches: 13.

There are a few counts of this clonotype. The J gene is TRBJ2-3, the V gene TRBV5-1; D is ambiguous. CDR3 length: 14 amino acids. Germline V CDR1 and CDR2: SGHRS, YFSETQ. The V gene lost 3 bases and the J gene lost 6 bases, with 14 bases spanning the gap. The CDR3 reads CASSSLRPGDTQYF. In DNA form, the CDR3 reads TGCGCCAGCAGCTCACTCCGACCAGGCGATACGCAGTATTTT.

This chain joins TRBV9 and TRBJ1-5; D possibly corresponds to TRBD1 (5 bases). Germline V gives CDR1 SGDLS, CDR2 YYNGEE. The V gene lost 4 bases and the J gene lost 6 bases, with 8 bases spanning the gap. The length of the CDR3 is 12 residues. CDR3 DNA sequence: TGTGCCAGCAGCACTGGGGGTCAGCCCCAGCATTTT. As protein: CASSTGGQPQHF.

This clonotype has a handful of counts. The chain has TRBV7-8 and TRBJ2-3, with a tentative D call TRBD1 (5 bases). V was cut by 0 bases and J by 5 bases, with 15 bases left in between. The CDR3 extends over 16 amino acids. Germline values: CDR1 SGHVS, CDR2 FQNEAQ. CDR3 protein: CASSLAGPARGDTQYF. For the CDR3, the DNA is TGTGCCAGCAGCTTAGCGGGGCCCGCTAGAGGAGATACGCAGTATTTT.

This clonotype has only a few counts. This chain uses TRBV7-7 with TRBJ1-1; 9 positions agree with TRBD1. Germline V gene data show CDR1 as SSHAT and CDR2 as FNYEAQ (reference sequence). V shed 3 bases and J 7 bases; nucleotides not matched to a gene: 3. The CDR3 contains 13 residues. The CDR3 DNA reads TGTGCCAGCAGCTTGTCGACAGGGGGTGAAGCTTTCTTT. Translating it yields CASSLSTGGEAFF.

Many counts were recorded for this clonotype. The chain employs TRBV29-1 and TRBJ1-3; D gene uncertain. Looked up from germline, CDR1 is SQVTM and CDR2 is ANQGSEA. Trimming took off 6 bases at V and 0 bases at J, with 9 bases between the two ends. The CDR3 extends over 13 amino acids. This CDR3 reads CSVQDFSGNTIYF. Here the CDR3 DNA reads TGCAGCGTCCAGGATTTCTCTGGAAACACCATATATTTT.